The present TCR beta chain was sequenced within a study of response to subunit inactivated influenza vaccine. Each CDR3 protein is one row after TCRdb ran MiXCR on the RT-PCR reads. The sample records approximately 500,000 distinct CDR3 sequences, 10% to 15% being singletons. The V segment lost 7 bases and the J segment 6 bases; nucleotides outside the gene matches: 12. The CDR3 has 14 amino acids. Per germline, CDR1 SGHTA and CDR2 FQGNSA. This clonotype has a handful of counts. The conserved closing phenylalanine or tryptophan is absent in this CDR3, likely reflecting a read error. Sequencing used PBMCs from blood, obtained 45 days after vaccination. This TCR was recovered from a man aged 50 to 60 who received an inactivated influenza vaccine. The V and J genes are TRBV7-2 and TRBJ2-7, with 7 nucleotides matching TRBD2. CDR3 nucleotide sequence: TGTGCCAGCACCCAAGGGCGGGGGATGAGCGAGCAGTACTTG. Translation gives CASTQGRGMSEQYL.